The clone carrying this TCR beta chain was seen once. Its target is unknown. Using immunoSEQ multiplex PCR, the repertoire was profiled, and TCRdb retains in-frame clones only, with some absent. Of 30,000 to 40,000 clones listed, 90% are singletons. Autologous stem cell transplantation was followed by relapse in every patient, and brentuximab vedotin exposure varied. From thawed PBMCs, CD4+ T cells were purified using magnetic negative selection. The data are from a study of PD-1 blockade in classical Hodgkin lymphoma. Study details: Nivolumab was administered to patients intravenously at 3 mg/kg every 2 weeks. Findings of the study overall: The baseline diversity of complete responders showed similarity to that of newly diagnosed patients. The repertoire differences lack a defined cause, possibly disease activity or prior therapy. Newly diagnosed patients were said to have less baseline TCR diversity than healthy donors did.

Unmatched junction bases numbered 8, after V lost 4 bases and J lost 6 bases. From germline, CDR1 is SGHVS and CDR2 FNYEAQ. The CDR3 totals 15 residues. V is TRBV7-6 and J is TRBJ2-3; 9 positions agree with TRBD1. This clonotype originated in a human donor with classical Hodgkin lymphoma. The sequencing used CD4+ T cells from blood, collected at baseline. CDR3 sequence: CASSSGTGRVDTQYF. In DNA form, the CDR3 reads TGTGCCAGCAGCTCCGGGACAGGGAGAGTTGATACGCAGTATTTT.